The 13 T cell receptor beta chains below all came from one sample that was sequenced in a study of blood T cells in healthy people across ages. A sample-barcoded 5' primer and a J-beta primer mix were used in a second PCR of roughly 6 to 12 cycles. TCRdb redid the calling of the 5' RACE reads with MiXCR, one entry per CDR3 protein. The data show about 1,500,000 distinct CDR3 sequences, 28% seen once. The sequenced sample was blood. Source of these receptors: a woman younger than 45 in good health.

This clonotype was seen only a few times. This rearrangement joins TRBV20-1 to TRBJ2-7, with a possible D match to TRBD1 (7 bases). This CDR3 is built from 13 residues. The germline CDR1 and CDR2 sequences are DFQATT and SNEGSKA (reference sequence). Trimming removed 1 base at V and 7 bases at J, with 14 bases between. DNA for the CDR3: TGCAGTGCTAGAGTGGAGGGGGCGGGAGAGCAGTACTTC. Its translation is CSARVEGAGEQYF.

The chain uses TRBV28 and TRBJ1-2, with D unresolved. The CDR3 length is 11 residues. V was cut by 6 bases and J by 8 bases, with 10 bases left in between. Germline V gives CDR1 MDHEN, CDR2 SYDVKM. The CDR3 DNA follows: TGTGCCAGCAGCCGTTCCTGGGGCTACACCTTC. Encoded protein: CASSRSWGYTF.

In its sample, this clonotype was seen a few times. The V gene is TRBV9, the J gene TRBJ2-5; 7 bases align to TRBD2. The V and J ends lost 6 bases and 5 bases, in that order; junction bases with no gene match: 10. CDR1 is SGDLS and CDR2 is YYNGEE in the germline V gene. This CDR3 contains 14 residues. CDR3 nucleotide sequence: TGTGCCAGCAACCGAGCGGGGACCGAGGAGACCCAGTACTTC. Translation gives CASNRAGTEETQYF.

The CDR3 loop reads CASIGALNSPLHF. As DNA, the CDR3 is TGTGCCAGCATCGGGGCCCTTAATTCACCCCTCCACTTT. The chain recombines TRBV3-1 with TRBJ1-6, with D perhaps TRBD1 (5 bases). Germline V CDR1 and CDR2: LGHDT, YNNKEL (reference sequence). This CDR3 is built from 13 residues. Trimming took 7 bases from V and 6 from J, leaving 10 bases between them.

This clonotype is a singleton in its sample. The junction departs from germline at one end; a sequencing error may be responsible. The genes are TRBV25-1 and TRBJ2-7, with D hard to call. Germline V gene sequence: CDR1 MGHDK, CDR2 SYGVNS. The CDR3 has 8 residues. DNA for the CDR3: TGTGCCAGCAGTGATCCCGTCTTC. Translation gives CASSDPVF.

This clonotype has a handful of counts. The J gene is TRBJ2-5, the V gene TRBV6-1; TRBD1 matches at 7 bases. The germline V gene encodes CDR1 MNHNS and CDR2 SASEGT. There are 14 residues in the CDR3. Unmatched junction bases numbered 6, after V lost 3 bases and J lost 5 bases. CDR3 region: CASSETGKGETQYF. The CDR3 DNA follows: TGTGCCAGCAGTGAGACAGGGAAGGGGGAGACCCAGTACTTC.

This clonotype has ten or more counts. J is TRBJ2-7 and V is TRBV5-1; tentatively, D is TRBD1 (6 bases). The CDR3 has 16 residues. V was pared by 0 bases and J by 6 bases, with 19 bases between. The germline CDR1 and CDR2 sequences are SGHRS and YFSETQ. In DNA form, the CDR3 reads TGCGCCAGCAGCTTGGAACAGGGATCAGGCTTTCGCGAGCAGTACTTC. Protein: CASSLEQGSGFREQYF.

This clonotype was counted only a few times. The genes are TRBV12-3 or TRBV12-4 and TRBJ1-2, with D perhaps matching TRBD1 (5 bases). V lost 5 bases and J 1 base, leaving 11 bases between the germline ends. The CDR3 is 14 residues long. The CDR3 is CASSPQQVNYGYTF. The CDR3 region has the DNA TGTGCCAGCAGTCCCCAACAGGTTAACTATGGCTACACCTTC.

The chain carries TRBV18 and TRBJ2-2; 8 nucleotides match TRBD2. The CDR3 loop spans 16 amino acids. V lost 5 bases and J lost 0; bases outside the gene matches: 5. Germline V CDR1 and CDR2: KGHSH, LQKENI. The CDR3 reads CASSSGGASNTGELFF. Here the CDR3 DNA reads TGTGCCAGCTCATCGGGGGGGGCATCGAACACCGGGGAGCTGTTTTTT. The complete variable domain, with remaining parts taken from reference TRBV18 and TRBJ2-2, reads NAGVMQNPRHLVRRRGQEARLRCSPMKGHSHVYWYRQLPEEGLKFMVYLQKENIIDESGMPKERFSAEFPKEGPSILRIQQVVRGDSAAYFCASSSGGASNTGELFFGEGSRLTVL.

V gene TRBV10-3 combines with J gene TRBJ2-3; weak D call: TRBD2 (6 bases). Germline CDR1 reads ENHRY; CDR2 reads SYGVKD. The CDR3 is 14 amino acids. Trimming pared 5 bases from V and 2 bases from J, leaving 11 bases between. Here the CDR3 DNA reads TGTGCCATCAGTCTCGGGGGAGCCACAGATACGCAGTATTTT. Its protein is CAISLGGATDTQYF.

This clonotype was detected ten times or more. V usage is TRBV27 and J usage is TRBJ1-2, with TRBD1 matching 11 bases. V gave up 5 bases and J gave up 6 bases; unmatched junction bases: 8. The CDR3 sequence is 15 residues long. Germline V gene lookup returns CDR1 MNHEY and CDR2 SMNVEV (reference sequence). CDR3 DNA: TGTGCCAGCAGTGCACAGGACAGGGGGCTAGATGGCTACACCTTC. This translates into CASSAQDRGLDGYTF.

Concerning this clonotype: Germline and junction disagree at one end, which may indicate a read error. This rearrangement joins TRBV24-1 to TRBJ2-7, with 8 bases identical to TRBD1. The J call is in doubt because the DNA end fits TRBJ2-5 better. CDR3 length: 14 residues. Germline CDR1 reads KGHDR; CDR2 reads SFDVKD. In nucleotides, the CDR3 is TGTACCACCGCCGAGACAGGGGCAGGGGAGACCCAGTACTTC. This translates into CTTAETGAGETQYF.

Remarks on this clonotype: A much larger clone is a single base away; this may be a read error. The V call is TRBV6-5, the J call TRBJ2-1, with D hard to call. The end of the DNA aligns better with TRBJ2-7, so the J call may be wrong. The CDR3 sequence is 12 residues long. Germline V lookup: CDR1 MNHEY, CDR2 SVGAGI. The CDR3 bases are TGTGCCAGCAGATCATCCTACAATGAGCAGTACTTC. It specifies CASRSSYNEQYF.